This T cell receptor (beta chain) was sequenced in a study of T cell responses to AZD1222 COVID-19 vaccine. Study context: Second doses that came at about 4 or about 12 weeks were put together. Regarding the study as a whole: Along spike, vaccine-associated CD4 TCRs were found throughout, with dominance at 160-218 and 743-854. Close to half of all spike-specific TCRs reportedly target regions of the variants that are unmutated. Clonal diversity was possibly underestimated, and white British individuals and females predominated among donors.

This CDR3 spans 13 amino acids. Germline V lookup: CDR1 LGHDT, CDR2 YNNKEL (reference sequence). The germline V and J ends were trimmed by 6 bases and 4 bases, with 12 bases remaining between them. Assay: immunoSEQ multiplex PCR; the TCRdb copy retains only in-frame clones and omits some. In the table there are more than 100,000 clones, 90% to 95% of which are singletons. With regard to this clone: Its antigen is currently unknown.

This TCR was recovered from an adult in good health. Material: peripheral blood, obtained on day 0 of AZD1222 vaccination. This chain links TRBV3-1 (or the pseudogene TRBV3-2) with TRBJ1-2; D is possibly TRBD1 (6 bases). CDR3 loop: CASSLQGRYGYTF. CDR3 DNA sequence: TGTGCCAGCAGTTTACAGGGCCGCTATGGCTACACCTTC.